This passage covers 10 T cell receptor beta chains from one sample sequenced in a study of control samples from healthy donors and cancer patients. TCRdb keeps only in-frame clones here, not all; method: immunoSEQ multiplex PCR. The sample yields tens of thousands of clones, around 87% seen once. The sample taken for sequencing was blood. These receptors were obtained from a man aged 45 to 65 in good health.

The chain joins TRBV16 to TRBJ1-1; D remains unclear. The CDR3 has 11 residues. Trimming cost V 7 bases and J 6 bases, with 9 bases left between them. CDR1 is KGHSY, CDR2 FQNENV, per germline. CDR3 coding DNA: TGTGCCAGCATCATAGGCGCTGAAGCTTTCTTT. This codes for CASIIGAEAFF.

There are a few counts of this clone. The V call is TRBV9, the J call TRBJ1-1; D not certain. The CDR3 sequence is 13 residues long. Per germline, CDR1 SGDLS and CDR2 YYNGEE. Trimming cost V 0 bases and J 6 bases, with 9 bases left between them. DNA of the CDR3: TGTGCCAGCAGCGTAGTCGAACGGCCTGAAGCTTTCTTT. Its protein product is CASSVVERPEAFF.

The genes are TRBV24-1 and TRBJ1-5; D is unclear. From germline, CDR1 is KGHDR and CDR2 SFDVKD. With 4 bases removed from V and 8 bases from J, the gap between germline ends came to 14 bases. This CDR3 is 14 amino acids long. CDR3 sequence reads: CATSDSSWVKPQHF. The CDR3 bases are TGTGCCACCAGTGACTCCTCATGGGTAAAGCCCCAGCATTTT.

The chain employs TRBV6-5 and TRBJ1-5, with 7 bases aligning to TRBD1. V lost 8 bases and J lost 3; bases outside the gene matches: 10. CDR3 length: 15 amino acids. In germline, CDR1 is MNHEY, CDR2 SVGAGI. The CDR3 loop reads CASWGPGQLNQPQHF. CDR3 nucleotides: TGTGCCAGCTGGGGGCCGGGACAGCTCAATCAGCCCCAGCATTTT.

CDR3 coding DNA: TGTGCCAGCAGACTTATAACAGGGGGACAGCCCCAGCATTTT. It encodes CASRLITGGQPQHF. The chain carries TRBV27 and TRBJ1-5, with 8 bases that match TRBD1. Trimming removed 6 bases from V and 7 bases from J; junction bases left unmatched: 8. The CDR3 totals 14 residues. Looked up from germline, CDR1 is MNHEY and CDR2 is SMNVEV (reference sequence).

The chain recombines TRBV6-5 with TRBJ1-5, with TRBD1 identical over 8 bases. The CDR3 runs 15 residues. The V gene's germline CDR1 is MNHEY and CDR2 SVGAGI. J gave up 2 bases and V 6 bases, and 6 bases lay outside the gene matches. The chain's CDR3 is CASRGRTGRNQPQHF. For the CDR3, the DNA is TGTGCCAGCAGAGGGAGGACAGGGCGCAATCAGCCCCAGCATTTT.

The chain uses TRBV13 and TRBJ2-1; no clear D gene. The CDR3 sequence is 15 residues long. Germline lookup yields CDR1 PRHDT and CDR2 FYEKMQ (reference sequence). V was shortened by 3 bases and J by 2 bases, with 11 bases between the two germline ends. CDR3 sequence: CASSFTGLTYNEQFF. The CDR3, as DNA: TGTGCCAGCAGCTTTACCGGGCTTACCTACAATGAGCAGTTCTTC.

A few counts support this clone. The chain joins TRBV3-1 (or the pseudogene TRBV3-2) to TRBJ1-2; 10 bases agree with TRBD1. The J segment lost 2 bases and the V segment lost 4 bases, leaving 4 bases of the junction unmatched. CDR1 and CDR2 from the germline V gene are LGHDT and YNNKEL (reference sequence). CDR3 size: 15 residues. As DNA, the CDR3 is TGTGCCAGCAGCCCCGGGACAGGGGCCAACTATGGCTACACCTTC. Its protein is CASSPGTGANYGYTF.

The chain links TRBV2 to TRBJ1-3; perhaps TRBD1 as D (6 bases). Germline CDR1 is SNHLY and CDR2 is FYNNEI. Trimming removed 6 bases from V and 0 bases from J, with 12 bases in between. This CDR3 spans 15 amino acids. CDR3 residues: CASSNTGSSGNTIYF. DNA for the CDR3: TGTGCCAGCAGCAATACAGGGAGCTCTGGAAACACCATATATTTT.

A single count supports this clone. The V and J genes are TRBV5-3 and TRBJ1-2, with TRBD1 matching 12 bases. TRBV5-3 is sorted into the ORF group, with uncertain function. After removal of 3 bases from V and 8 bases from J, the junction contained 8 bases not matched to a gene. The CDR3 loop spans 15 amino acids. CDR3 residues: CARSSTGTGGTGYTF. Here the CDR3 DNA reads TGTGCCAGAAGCTCTACCGGGACAGGGGGCACGGGCTACACCTTC.